The entry that follows covers one T cell receptor (beta chain) sequence. The V and J ends lost 3 bases and 6 bases respectively, with 7 bases between them. Germline V CDR1 and CDR2: KGHDR, SFDVKD. This CDR3 is built from 12 residues. The record originates from a study of CD8 T cells in Susac syndrome. An input of about 0.5 to 1 ug of RNA was subjected to reverse transcription using random hexamers. TCRdb reprocessed the immunoSEQ multiplex PCR reads with MiXCR, giving one entry per CDR3 protein. The sample consists of roughly 130,000 distinct CDR3 sequences, around 96% of them appearing once. Input material: CD4+ T cells from PBMCs. The TCR originated in a human donor in good health. The chain carries TRBV24-1 and TRBJ1-1; no clear D. CDR3 region: CATSDPGAEAFF. DNA for the CDR3: TGTGCCACCAGTGATCCCGGCGCTGAAGCTTTCTTT.